This is a list of T cell receptor beta chains from one sample in a study of CD8 T cells in Susac syndrome. Using its own MiXCR run on the immunoSEQ multiplex PCR reads, TCRdb lists one record per CDR3 protein. The profile shows over 150,000 distinct CDR3 sequences, approximately 93% of them singletons. The material sequenced was CD4+ T cells from PBMCs. Receptors originate from a human donor with multiple sclerosis. CDR3s include the opening cysteine and the closing phenylalanine or tryptophan. The D gene is left open where the match is weak. Size tells how often a clone was seen (once, few, many) or the class of an expanded clone, and some rows leave it out.

V gene	clone size	D gene	J gene	CDR3 protein	CDR3 DNA
TRBV9	.	.	TRBJ1-3	CASSVAGDTIYF	TGTGCCAGCAGCGTAGCCGGGGACACCATATATTTT
TRBV18	.	TRBD1	TRBJ1-1	CASSPATGLNTEAFF	TGTGCCAGCTCACCGGCGACAGGGCTGAACACTGAAGCTTTCTTT
TRBV7-3	.	TRBD1	TRBJ2-1	CASSAGTGGGNEQFF	TGTGCCAGCAGCGCAGGGACAGGGGGAGGGAATGAGCAGTTCTTC
TRBV4-3	.	.	TRBJ2-3	CASSYLTASTRRTDTQYF	TGCGCCAGCAGCTACCTTACCGCCTCCACACGCCGCACAGATACGCAGTATTTT
TRBV29-1	.	.	TRBJ1-2	CSVVALEGDTKNYGYTF	TGCAGCGTTGTTGCCCTTGAGGGGGACACAAAAAACTATGGCTACACCTTC
TRBV28	.	TRBD2	TRBJ2-2	CASSATSGRARTGELFF	TGTGCCAGCAGTGCGACTAGCGGGAGGGCCCGCACCGGGGAGCTGTTTTTT
TRBV18	once	.	TRBJ1-2	CASSSSGAASGYTF	TGTGCCAGCTCATCATCAGGGGCCGCGAGTGGCTACACCTTC
TRBV30	.	.	TRBJ1-5	CAWSVRDSRGSNQPQHF	TGTGCCTGGAGTGTACGGGACTCTCGGGGTAGCAATCAGCCCCAGCATTTT
TRBV3-1	few	.	TRBJ1-2	CASSQESDGYTF	TGTGCCAGCAGCCAAGAGTCAGATGGCTACACCTTC
TRBV12-3/TRBV12-4	.	TRBD1	TRBJ2-2	CASSSNPDRAGELFF	TGTGCCAGCAGTTCGAACCCCGACAGGGCCGGGGAGCTGTTTTTT
TRBV12-3/TRBV12-4	.	.	TRBJ2-1	CASSFEGNEQFF	TGTGCCAGCAGTTTCGAGGGCAATGAGCAGTTCTTC
TRBV27	.	.	TRBJ2-1	CASSLPGASSYNEQFF	TGTGCCAGCAGCCTCCCCGGGGCGAGCTCCTACAATGAGCAGTTCTTC
TRBV19	.	.	TRBJ2-1	CATRGDSDYNEQFF	TGTGCCACTAGGGGGGATAGCGACTACAATGAGCAGTTCTTC
TRBV30	.	.	TRBJ2-3	CAWRPNGARGPGTQYF	TGTGCCTGGAGGCCAAACGGGGCCAGGGGACCGGGTACGCAGTATTTT
TRBV6-1	few	.	TRBJ2-5	CASSSTRFEETQYF	TGTGCCAGCAGTTCGACTAGATTCGAAGAGACCCAGTACTTC
TRBV4-3	.	.	TRBJ2-1	CASSQEWRNNEQFF	TGCGCCAGCAGCCAAGAATGGCGGAACAATGAGCAGTTCTTC
TRBV7-2	.	.	TRBJ2-1	CASSSEQGWQFF	TGTGCCAGCAGCTCAGAGCAAGGGTGGCAGTTCTTC
TRBV28	.	.	TRBJ2-7	CASSLYYSYEQYF	TGTGCCAGCAGTTTATATTACTCCTACGAGCAGTACTTC
TRBV20-1	.	.	TRBJ1-2	CSAIGQFYGYTF	TGCAGTGCTATTGGACAGTTCTATGGCTACACCTTC
TRBV4-1	.	.	TRBJ2-7	CASSQLPTGYEQYF	TGCGCCAGCAGCCAACTACCCACGGGGTACGAGCAGTACTTC
TRBV18	.	.	TRBJ2-1	CASSRVGGEQFF	TGTGCCAGCTCACGTGTGGGGGGTGAGCAGTTCTTC
TRBV20-1	.	.	TRBJ2-6	CSARDRISGANVLTF	TGCAGTGCTAGAGATCGAATCTCTGGGGCCAACGTCCTGACTTTC
TRBV4-3	.	.	TRBJ1-2	CASSQDPNSNYGYTF	TGCGCCAGCAGCCAAGATCCCAACAGTAACTATGGCTACACCTTC
TRBV19	.	.	TRBJ2-5	CASSMQRTQYF	TGTGCCAGTAGTATGCAGAGGACCCAGTACTTC
TRBV20-1	.	TRBD2	TRBJ2-7	CSAAGPSGRYEQYF	TGCAGTGCTGCCGGCCCTAGCGGGAGGTACGAGCAGTACTTC
TRBV5-4	.	TRBD1	TRBJ2-2	CASSTITTGDTGELFF	TGTGCCAGCAGCACCATAACGACAGGGGACACCGGGGAGCTGTTTTTT
TRBV28	few	.	TRBJ2-5	CASSLGRQETQYF	TGTGCCAGCAGTTTGGGACGCCAAGAGACCCAGTACTTC
TRBV9	.	TRBD1	TRBJ2-4	CASSAPGQGSQNIQYF	TGTGCCAGCAGCGCCCCAGGACAGGGGAGCCAAAACATTCAGTACTTC
TRBV12-3/TRBV12-4	.	TRBD2	TRBJ2-7	CASSFGRGITYEQYF	TGTGCCAGCAGTTTTGGGAGGGGCATAACCTACGAGCAGTACTTC
TRBV14	.	.	TRBJ2-5	CASSQASHRETQYF	TGTGCCAGCAGCCAAGCTAGCCACCGAGAGACCCAGTACTTC
TRBV20-1	.	TRBD2	TRBJ2-7	CSASTGGTYEQYF	TGCAGTGCTAGCACGGGAGGGACCTACGAGCAGTACTTC
TRBV3-1	.	TRBD2	TRBJ2-7	CASSQGLAGAEQYF	TGTGCCAGCAGCCAAGGACTAGCGGGAGCCGAGCAGTACTTC
TRBV7-2	.	TRBD2	TRBJ2-7	CASRSGRVSYEQYF	TGTGCCAGCAGGTCCGGGAGGGTCTCCTACGAGCAGTACTTC
TRBV3-1	.	TRBD1	TRBJ2-7	CASSQPKRQGGAYEQYF	TGTGCCAGCAGCCAACCCAAGCGACAGGGGGGGGCCTACGAGCAGTACTTC
TRBV5-4	.	.	TRBJ1-2	CASSSQGQDGYTF	TGTGCCAGCAGCTCGCAGGGGCAGGATGGCTACACCTTC
TRBV2	.	.	TRBJ1-2	CASTGANYGYTF	TGTGCCAGTACGGGGGCAAACTATGGCTACACCTTC
TRBV7-9	once	.	TRBJ2-5	CASSSKPSTGRETQYF	TGTGCCAGCAGCTCCAAACCCTCGACAGGGAGGGAGACCCAGTACTTC
TRBV6-5	.	TRBD2	TRBJ2-1	CASSSRLTSGRIYEQFF	TGTGCCAGCAGTTCCCGCTTGACTAGCGGGAGAATTTATGAGCAGTTCTTC
TRBV2	.	.	TRBJ2-7	CASSSEFRVYEQYF	TGTGCCAGCAGCAGTGAATTCAGAGTCTACGAGCAGTACTTC
TRBV24-1	.	.	TRBJ1-5	CATSDSGPYPNQPQHF	TGTGCCACCAGTGATTCCGGGCCTTACCCCAATCAGCCCCAGCATTTT
TRBV6-5	.	.	TRBJ1-6	CASSYSWQVDNSPLHF	TGTGCCAGCAGTTACTCTTGGCAGGTGGATAATTCACCCCTCCACTTT
TRBV7-2	.	.	TRBJ1-1	CASSSPTEAFF	TGTGCCAGCAGCTCCCCCACTGAAGCTTTCTTT
TRBV2	few	TRBD2	TRBJ2-2	CASSGGGTSGGELFF	TGTGCCAGCAGTGGAGGGGGGACTAGCGGCGGGGAGCTGTTTTTT
TRBV28	.	TRBD1	TRBJ2-7	CASSLFRDRGRYEQYF	TGTGCCAGCAGTTTATTCAGGGACAGGGGGCGGTACGAGCAGTACTTC
TRBV29-1	.	.	TRBJ2-5	CSVGLPGGQETQYF	TGCAGCGTTGGTCTCCCCGGTGGCCAAGAGACCCAGTACTTC
TRBV3-1	.	TRBD1	TRBJ1-1	CASSQVARGLAFF	TGTGCCAGCAGCCAAGTCGCGAGGGGGCTGGCTTTCTTT
TRBV18	.	.	TRBJ2-3	CASSRTGQEADTQYF	TGTGCCAGCTCACGAACAGGGCAGGAAGCAGATACGCAGTATTTT
TRBV29-1	.	.	TRBJ2-7	CSVASFTYEQYF	TGCAGCGTTGCATCATTTACCTACGAGCAGTACTTC
TRBV18	.	TRBD1	TRBJ1-4	CASSRTGGESEKLFF	TGTGCCAGCTCGCGTACAGGGGGCGAAAGTGAAAAACTGTTTTTT